The present T cell receptor beta chain was sequenced within a study of blood T cell repertoires in COVID-19. Overall study: Samples of COVID-19 (acute and convalescent) were obtained from the United States, Italy and Spain.

In the original processing: Reference gene primers were amplified, and this amplification served to estimate nucleated cell counts. TCRdb's table, derived via immunoSEQ multiplex PCR, lists solely in-frame clones and lacks some. From that table come the V and J calls and clone size; the DNA was used to work out D and trimming. Altogether 55,000 to 75,000 clones are present, about three quarters being singletons, with the ten largest covering less than 40%. This CDR3 contains 14 residues. With 3 bases removed from V and 3 bases from J, the gap between germline ends came to 11 bases. Per the germline V gene, CDR1 is MDHEN and CDR2 is SYDVKM.

The J gene is TRBJ1-1, the V gene TRBV28; tentative D call: TRBD1 (6 bases). The sample comprised peripheral blood. The TCR comes from a woman aged 70-85 years with acute or convalescent COVID-19. The CDR3 sequence is CASSLGGLDTEAFF. CDR3 sequence (DNA): TGTGCCAGCAGTTTGGGGGGGCTCGACACTGAAGCTTTCTTT.